This paragraph covers one T cell receptor beta chain sequence. Its antigen is as yet unknown. This sample is part of a study of long-term antiretroviral therapy in people with HIV. Study outcomes and limitations: HIV repertoires had narrower CDR3 length ranges than controls.

At survey level, the immunoSEQ assay was run in its v3.0 version. Data came from immunoSEQ multiplex PCR; TCRdb stores just in-frame clones and leaves some out. The sample includes approximately 36,000 clones, roughly four fifths of them seen just once. This CDR3 has 11 amino acids. J is TRBJ2-7 and V is TRBV21-1. TRBV21-1 is flagged as a pseudogene. This clonotype originated in a man aged 18 to 30 with HIV. Sequencing used unsorted PBMCs, obtained 0.6 years after starting antiretroviral therapy. The CDR3 nucleotides read TGTGCCAGCAGTACCTCCTACGAGCAGTACTTC. The encoded protein is CASSTSYEQYF.